One TCR beta chain is described in this entry. Its antigen is unidentified. The sample comes from a study of T cell responses to AZD1222 COVID-19 vaccine. The germline V and J ends were trimmed by 10 bases and 4 bases, with 13 bases remaining between them. Germline assignment: CDR1 MNHNY and CDR2 SVGAGI (reference sequence). The CDR3 spans 12 residues. Here immunoSEQ multiplex PCR was the method, and the copy in TCRdb shows in-frame clones only, minus some. Counted here are approximately 28,000 clones, more than 75% occurring once; the ten biggest clones make up approximately 15%. Whole-study findings and limits: Baseline seropositivity occurred in only a handful of AZD1222 recipients.

This rearrangement joins TRBV6-6 to TRBJ1-2; D unresolved. The sequencing here drew on peripheral blood, taken 28 days after the second AZD1222 dose. This clonotype was sampled from an adult who received the AZD1222 COVID-19 vaccine. CDR3 coding DNA: TGTGCCACCTATCAGTCCTCCTATGGCTACACCTTC. As protein: CATYQSSYGYTF.